These T cell receptor beta chains were read from a single sample in a study of cytomegalovirus exposure and HLA in healthy donors. Profiling relied on immunoSEQ multiplex PCR, and the TCRdb table lists in-frame clones only, not all of them. The repertoire holds about 180,000 clones, with 87% as singletons. Sequenced material: PBMCs. The receptors originated from a woman younger than 45 in good health and CMV-seronegative. Each CDR3 is given with its conserved first and last residue. The order of the fields is V gene, D gene, J gene, CDR3 DNA, CDR3 protein. A D gene is named only where the DNA matches it firmly.

TRBV5-4	.	TRBJ2-7	TGTGCCAGCAGCCAGGACTACCTATCCTACGAGCAGTACTTC	CASSQDYLSYEQYF
TRBV6-1	.	TRBJ1-5	TGTGCCAGCAGTGCAGTGCATAGCAATCAGCCCCAGCATTTT	CASSAVHSNQPQHF
TRBV27	.	TRBJ1-1	TGTGCCAGCACCCCGGCAGGGCTGAACACTGAAGCTTTCTTT	CASTPAGLNTEAFF
TRBV4-1	TRBD1	TRBJ2-7	TGCGCCAGCAGCTACTCCGGGACAGGGGGCTACGAGCAGTACTTC	CASSYSGTGGYEQYF
TRBV27	.	TRBJ2-1	TGTGCCAGAGAAGACAGGCCACCTTACAATGAGCAGTTCTTC	CAREDRPPYNEQFF
TRBV5-1	.	TRBJ2-7	TGCGCCAGCAGCTTGGCGGGGGGCACGAGAGAGCAGTACTTC	CASSLAGGTREQYF
TRBV28	.	TRBJ1-6	TGTGCCAGCACACGTCCTCTCGGGGATAATTCACCCCTCCACTTT	CASTRPLGDNSPLHF
TRBV9	.	TRBJ2-1	TGTGCCAGCAGCACCCAGGGGTCCGGATACAATGAGCAGTTCTTC	CASSTQGSGYNEQFF
TRBV18	TRBD1	TRBJ2-7	TGTGCCAGCTCACCCGGGACAGGGTTCGAGCAGTACTTC	CASSPGTGFEQYF
TRBV19	TRBD1	TRBJ1-2	TGTGCCAGTAGTATTAGGGACAGGTCGGCTAGAGGCTACACCTTC	CASSIRDRSARGYTF